These T cell receptor beta chains were read from a single sample in a study of T-cell reconstitution after alpha-beta-depleted transplantation in children. TCRdb reprocessed the PCR reads with MiXCR, giving one entry per CDR3 protein. In the table there are approximately 110,000 distinct CDR3 sequences, 20% to 25% of which are singletons. The source material was PBMCs, mostly from graft donor cells, sampled 180 days after TCRalphabeta/CD19-depleted stem cell transplant. Source of these receptors: a male patient aged 2 to 10 who had a stem cell transplant for chronic granulomatous disease, so the T cells may come from the graft donor. The CDR3 runs from the conserved cysteine through the conserved F or W. The D gene is left open where the match is weak. Clone sizes are given selectively: once, few, many, or a class where the clone is expanded.

once	TRBJ2-7	-	TRBV20-1	CSARDEIARTAFYEQYF	TGCAGTGCTAGAGATGAGATTGCCCGGACAGCCTTCTACGAGCAGTACTTC
-	TRBJ1-1	-	TRBV5-1	CASRIQGANTEAFF	TGCGCCAGCAGGATACAGGGTGCAAACACTGAAGCTTTCTTT
many	TRBJ2-3	TRBD2	TRBV12-3/TRBV12-4	CASRGTSRGDTQYF	TGTGCCAGCAGGGGGACTAGCCGTGGAGATACGCAGTATTTT
many	TRBJ2-5	TRBD2	TRBV20-1	CSARPPAGGETQYF	TGCAGTGCTAGACCCCCGGCGGGAGGGGAGACCCAGTACTTC
-	TRBJ2-2	-	TRBV27	CASRPGSDGELFF	TGTGCCAGCAGGCCCGGGTCGGACGGGGAGCTGTTTTTT
many	TRBJ2-7	TRBD1	TRBV6-1	CASRKGQDLAYEQYF	TGTGCCAGCAGAAAAGGACAGGATCTTGCCTACGAGCAGTACTTC
many	TRBJ2-3	-	TRBV29-1	CSAEPLATNTDTQYF	TGCAGCGCCGAACCTCTAGCGACGAACACAGATACGCAGTATTTT
-	TRBJ2-3	TRBD2	TRBV5-6	CASSFLRGGTDTQYF	TGTGCCAGCAGCTTTCTGCGGGGGGGCACAGATACGCAGTATTTT
many	TRBJ2-2	-	TRBV7-9	CASSLTTGELFF	TGTGCCAGCAGCTTAACAACCGGGGAGCTGTTTTTT
-	TRBJ2-7	-	TRBV7-7	CASSLAHNTYEQYF	TGTGCTAGCAGCTTAGCCCACAACACCTACGAGCAGTACTTC
many	TRBJ2-3	-	TRBV7-3	CASSPSPPDTQYF	TGTGCCAGCAGCCCGAGCCCCCCCGATACGCAGTATTTT
few	TRBJ2-7	-	TRBV18	CASSPLATYEQYF	TGTGCCAGCTCACCCCTAGCAACCTACGAGCAGTACTTC
-	TRBJ2-7	-	TRBV5-1	CASRPTGSSLEQYF	TGCGCCAGCAGACCTACAGGGTCCAGCCTCGAGCAGTACTTC
-	TRBJ2-1	-	TRBV5-1	CASSPRDAEQFF	TGCGCCAGCAGCCCCAGGGACGCAGAGCAGTTCTTC
-	TRBJ1-5	TRBD1	TRBV30	CAWSVDLDRVYWEGDQPQHF	TGTGCCTGGAGTGTCGATCTGGACAGGGTTTACTGGGAGGGAGATCAGCCCCAGCATTTT
-	TRBJ2-7	-	TRBV6-5	CASSPSSGEQYF	TGTGCCAGCAGTCCGAGTTCTGGCGAGCAGTACTTC
many	TRBJ1-5	-	TRBV9	CASSVGVGNQPQHF	TGTGCCAGCAGCGTAGGGGTTGGCAATCAGCCCCAGCATTTT
-	TRBJ1-2	-	TRBV10-3	CAIQGSNYGYTF	TGTGCCATACAGGGCTCTAACTATGGCTACACCTTC
-	TRBJ1-3	TRBD1	TRBV29-1	CSIRQGGGNTIYF	TGCAGCATTCGACAGGGAGGTGGAAACACCATATATTTT
-	TRBJ2-1	TRBD2	TRBV5-1	CASSLALAGDGDEQFF	TGCGCCAGCAGCTTGGCGCTAGCGGGAGACGGGGATGAGCAGTTCTTC
-	TRBJ1-5	-	TRBV24-1	CATSDSSGGNQPQHF	TGTGCCACCAGTGATTCATCAGGGGGCAATCAGCCCCAGCATTTT
many	TRBJ2-1	TRBD1	TRBV11-3	CASSLGTGSFVEQFF	TGTGCCAGCAGCTTAGGGACAGGGTCGTTCGTTGAGCAGTTCTTC
few	TRBJ2-5	-	TRBV5-5	CASSLPRWQYF	TGTGCCAGCAGCCTACCTCGCTGGCAGTACTTC
few	TRBJ2-7	TRBD1	TRBV5-1	CASTGTGDDEQYF	TGCGCCAGCACCGGGACAGGGGATGACGAGCAGTACTTC
many	TRBJ2-1	TRBD2	TRBV20-1	CSARFKRGTSKQEQFF	TGCAGTGCTAGATTTAAAAGAGGGACTAGTAAGCAGGAGCAGTTCTTC
-	TRBJ1-1	-	TRBV5-5	CASSLTIGTGNTEAFF	TGTGCCAGCAGCCTGACGATCGGAACAGGGAACACTGAAGCTTTCTTT
few	TRBJ2-1	-	TRBV12-3/TRBV12-4	CASIRDGNDNEQFF	TGTGCCAGCATCCGGGACGGAAACGACAATGAGCAGTTCTTC
many	TRBJ1-2	TRBD1	TRBV25-1	CASSGQGANYGYTF	TGTGCCAGCAGTGGACAGGGAGCTAACTATGGCTACACCTTC
few	TRBJ2-3	TRBD2	TRBV12-3/TRBV12-4	CASKSGRSSDTQYF	TGTGCCAGCAAGAGCGGGAGGAGCTCAGATACGCAGTATTTT
many	TRBJ2-5	-	TRBV27	CASRGGARGETQYF	TGTGCCAGCAGAGGCGGCGCGAGAGGAGAGACCCAGTACTTC
few	TRBJ2-1	TRBD2	TRBV29-1	CSVEVLAGSYNEQFF	TGCAGCGTTGAAGTCCTAGCGGGGTCCTACAATGAGCAGTTCTTC
-	TRBJ2-1	-	TRBV20-1	CSASTVGTNLGQFF	TGCAGTGCCTCCACAGTTGGGACGAATTTAGGGCAGTTCTTC
many	TRBJ1-2	-	TRBV5-6	CASSWGRGGYTF	TGTGCCAGCAGCTGGGGGAGAGGGGGCTACACCTTC
many	TRBJ2-5	-	TRBV7-9	CASSPPNVVVEETQYF	TGTGCCAGCAGCCCTCCCAATGTGGTCGTCGAAGAGACCCAGTACTTC
once	TRBJ2-6	TRBD1	TRBV5-1	CASSGGTGRAGANVLTF	TGCGCCAGCAGCGGCGGGACAGGGAGAGCTGGGGCCAACGTCCTGACTTTC
few	TRBJ2-3	-	TRBV5-1	CASTSGRPDTQYF	TGCGCCAGCACCTCGGGACGGCCAGATACGCAGTATTTT
many	TRBJ1-2	-	TRBV6-5	CASSYSRGVRGYTF	TGTGCCAGCAGTTACTCGCGGGGTGTGAGGGGCTACACCTTC
few	TRBJ2-1	TRBD2	TRBV18	CASSQIWDYIGVYEQFF	TGTGCCAGCTCACAAATTTGGGACTACATTGGGGTCTATGAGCAGTTCTTC
-	TRBJ2-3	TRBD2	TRBV20-1	CSATGTSVVGYTQYF	TGCAGTGCAACCGGGACTAGCGTCGTCGGCTATACGCAGTATTTT
-	TRBJ2-7	TRBD2	TRBV4-1	CASSQVLAGGSEQYF	TGCGCCAGCAGCCAAGTACTAGCGGGAGGGTCCGAGCAGTACTTC